Sequencing of this T cell receptor (beta chain) was carried out in a study of blood T cell repertoires in COVID-19. Libraries were prepared by immunoSEQ multiplex PCR; TCRdb keeps only in-frame clonotypes and omits some of them. Of roughly 150,000 clones listed, around 79% are singletons. Between the trimmed V and J ends, which lost 0 bases and 4 bases, there was a span of 12 bases. Germline lookup yields CDR1 WSHSY and CDR2 SAAADI. CDR3 length: 15 residues. The receptor comes from a woman between 55 and 75 years old with COVID-19, enrolled during active disease. The chain joins TRBV10-2 to TRBJ1-2; D not resolved. The specimen sequenced was peripheral blood. CDR3 bases: TGCGCCAGCAGTGAGTCGACTGGGGAGGCCTATGGCTACACCTTC. As protein: CASSESTGEAYGYTF.